This TCR beta chain was recovered during a study of CD8+ T cells in alopecia areata. General study findings and limits: Lesional scalp displayed greater clonality than normal scalp, most notably in alopecia totalis/universalis. Normal-skin resident alphabeta T cells also appear among scalp sample sequences.

Note on this clone: Its antigen is unidentified.

Extraction of RNA preceded its reverse transcription into cDNA, which served as the sequencing template. TCRdb's table, derived via immunoSEQ multiplex PCR, lists solely in-frame clones and lacks some. The sample records about 190,000 clones, 45% to 75% being singletons. The treatment here: oral pan-JAK inhibitor, 5-10 mg twice daily. Samples from alopecia areata patients were lesional scalp punch biopsies and peripheral blood. Deletions cut 2 bases from V and 2 bases from J, with 10 bases between. The CDR3 spans 14 residues. Germline CDR1 LGHNA, CDR2 YSLEER. This sequence was found in a human donor with alopecia areata. Sample: CD4+ T cells sorted from blood, taken at week 4, from a patient treated with tofacitinib. The chain has TRBV4-3 and TRBJ2-7, with D hard to call. The CDR3 nucleotides read TGCGCCAGCAGCCAACAAACAGCCACCTACGAGCAGTACTTC. The encoded protein is CASSQQTATYEQYF.